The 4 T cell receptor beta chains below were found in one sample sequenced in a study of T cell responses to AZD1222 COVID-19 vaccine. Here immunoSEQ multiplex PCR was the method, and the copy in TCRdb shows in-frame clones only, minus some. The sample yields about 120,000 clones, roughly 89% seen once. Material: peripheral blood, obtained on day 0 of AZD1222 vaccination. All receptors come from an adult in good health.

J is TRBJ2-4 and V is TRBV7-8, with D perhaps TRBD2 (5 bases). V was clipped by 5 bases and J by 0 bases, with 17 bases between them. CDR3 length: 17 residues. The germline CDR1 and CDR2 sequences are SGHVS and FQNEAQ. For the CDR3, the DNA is TGTGCCAGCAGCACTCGGGGAAGCAGCCTAGCCAAAAACATTCAGTACTTC. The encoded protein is CASSTRGSSLAKNIQYF.

The CDR3 spells CASSDSQETQYF. The CDR3, as DNA: TGTGCCAGCAGTGACAGCCAAGAGACCCAGTACTTC. The rearrangement joins TRBV2 to TRBJ2-5, with no clear D. V was shortened by 3 bases and J by 1 base, with 3 bases between the two germline ends. Germline CDR1 is SNHLY and CDR2 is FYNNEI. The CDR3 is 12 amino acids.

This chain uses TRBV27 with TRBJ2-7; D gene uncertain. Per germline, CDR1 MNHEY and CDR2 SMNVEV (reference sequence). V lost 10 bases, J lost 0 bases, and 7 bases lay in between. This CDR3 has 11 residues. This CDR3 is CATSTSYEQYF. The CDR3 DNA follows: TGTGCCACCTCGACCTCCTACGAGCAGTACTTC.

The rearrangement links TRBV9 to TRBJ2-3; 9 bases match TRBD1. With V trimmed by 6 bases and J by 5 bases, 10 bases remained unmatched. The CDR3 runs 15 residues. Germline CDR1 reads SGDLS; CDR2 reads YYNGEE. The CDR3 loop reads CASKAGTGRGDTQYF. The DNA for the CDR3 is TGTGCCAGCAAGGCCGGGACAGGGCGGGGAGATACGCAGTATTTT.